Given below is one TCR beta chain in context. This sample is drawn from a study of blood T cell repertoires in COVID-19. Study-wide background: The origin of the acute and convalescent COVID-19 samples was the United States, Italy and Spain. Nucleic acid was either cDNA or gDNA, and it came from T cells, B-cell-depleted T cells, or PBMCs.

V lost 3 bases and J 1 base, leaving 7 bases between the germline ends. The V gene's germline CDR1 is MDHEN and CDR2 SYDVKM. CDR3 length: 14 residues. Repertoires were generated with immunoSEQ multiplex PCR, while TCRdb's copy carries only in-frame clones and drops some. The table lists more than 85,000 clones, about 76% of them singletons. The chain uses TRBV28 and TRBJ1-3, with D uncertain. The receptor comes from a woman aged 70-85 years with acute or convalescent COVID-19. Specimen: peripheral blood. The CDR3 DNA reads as TGTGCCAGCAGTTTGGCAGATTCTGGAAACACCATATATTTT. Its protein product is CASSLADSGNTIYF.